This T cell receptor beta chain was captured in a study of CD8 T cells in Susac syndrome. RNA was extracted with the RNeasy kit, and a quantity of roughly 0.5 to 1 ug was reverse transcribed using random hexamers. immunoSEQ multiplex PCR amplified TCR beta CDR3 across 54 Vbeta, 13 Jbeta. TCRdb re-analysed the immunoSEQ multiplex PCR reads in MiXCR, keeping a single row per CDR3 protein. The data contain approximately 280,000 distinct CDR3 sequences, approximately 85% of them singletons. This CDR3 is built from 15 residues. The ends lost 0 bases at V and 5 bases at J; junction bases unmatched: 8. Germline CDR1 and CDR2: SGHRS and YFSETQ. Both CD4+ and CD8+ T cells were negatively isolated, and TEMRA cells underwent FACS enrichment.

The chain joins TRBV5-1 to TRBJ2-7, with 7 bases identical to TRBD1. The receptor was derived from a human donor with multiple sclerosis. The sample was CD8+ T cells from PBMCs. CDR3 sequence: CASSLGYRDSDEQYF. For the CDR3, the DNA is TGCGCCAGCAGCTTGGGATACCGGGACAGTGACGAGCAGTACTTC.